This T cell receptor (beta chain) is from a study of T cells after yellow fever vaccination. This CDR3 comprises 11 residues. With 9 bases removed from V and 0 bases from J, the gap between germline ends came to 5 bases. One entry per CDR3 protein results from TCRdb running MiXCR on the 5' RACE reads. The sample lists hundreds of thousands of distinct CDR3 sequences; about 17% were seen once. This clonotype appeared a single time. This clonotype originated in a man between 18 and 29 years old who received the YFV17D yellow fever vaccine. The chain carries TRBV23-1 and TRBJ1-1; D not certain. TRBV23-1 is an ORF, and what it does is uncertain. The material sequenced was PBMCs, taken before the yellow fever booster vaccination. This chain's CDR3 is CASYMNTEAFF. In nucleotides, the CDR3 is TGCGCCAGTTACATGAACACTGAAGCTTTCTTT.